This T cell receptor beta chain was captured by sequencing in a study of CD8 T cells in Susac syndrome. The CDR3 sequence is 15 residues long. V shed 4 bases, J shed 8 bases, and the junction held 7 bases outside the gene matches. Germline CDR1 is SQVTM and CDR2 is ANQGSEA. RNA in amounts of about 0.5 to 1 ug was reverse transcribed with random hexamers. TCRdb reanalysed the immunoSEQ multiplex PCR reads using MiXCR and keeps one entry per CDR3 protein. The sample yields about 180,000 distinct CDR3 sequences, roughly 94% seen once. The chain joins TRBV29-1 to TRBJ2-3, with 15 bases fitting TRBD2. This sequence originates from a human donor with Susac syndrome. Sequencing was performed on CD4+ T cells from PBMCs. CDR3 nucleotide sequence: TGCAGCGTTGTTGGGACTAGCGGGAGGAGGGGTACGCAGTATTTT. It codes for CSVVGTSGRRGTQYF.